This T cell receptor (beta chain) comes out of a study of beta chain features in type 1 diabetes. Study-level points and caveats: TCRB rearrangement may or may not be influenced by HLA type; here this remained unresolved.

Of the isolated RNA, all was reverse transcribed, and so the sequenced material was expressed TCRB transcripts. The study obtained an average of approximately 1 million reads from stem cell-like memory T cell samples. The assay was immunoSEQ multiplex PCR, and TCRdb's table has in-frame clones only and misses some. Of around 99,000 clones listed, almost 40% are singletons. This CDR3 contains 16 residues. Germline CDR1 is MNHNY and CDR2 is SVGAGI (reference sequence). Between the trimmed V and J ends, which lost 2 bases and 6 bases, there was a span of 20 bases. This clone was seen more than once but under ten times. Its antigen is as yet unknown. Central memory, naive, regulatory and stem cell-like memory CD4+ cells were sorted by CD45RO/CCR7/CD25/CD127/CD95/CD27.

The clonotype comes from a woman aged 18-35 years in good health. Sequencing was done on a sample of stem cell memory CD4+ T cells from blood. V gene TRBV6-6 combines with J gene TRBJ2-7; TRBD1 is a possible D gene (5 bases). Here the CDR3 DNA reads TGTGCCAGCAGTTACGGGGCGGAACTCCTCCTTGGCGAGCAGTACTTC. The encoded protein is CASSYGAELLLGEQYF.